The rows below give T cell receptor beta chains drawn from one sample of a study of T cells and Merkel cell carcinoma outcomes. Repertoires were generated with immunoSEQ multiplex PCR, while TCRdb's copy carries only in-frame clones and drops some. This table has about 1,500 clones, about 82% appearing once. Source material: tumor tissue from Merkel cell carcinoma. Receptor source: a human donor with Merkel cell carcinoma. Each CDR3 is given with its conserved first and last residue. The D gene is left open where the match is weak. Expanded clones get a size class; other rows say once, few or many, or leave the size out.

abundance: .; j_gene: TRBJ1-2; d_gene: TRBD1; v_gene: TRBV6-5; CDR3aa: CASSWDRGEGYTF; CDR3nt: TGTGCCAGCAGCTGGGACAGGGGGGAAGGCTACACCTTC
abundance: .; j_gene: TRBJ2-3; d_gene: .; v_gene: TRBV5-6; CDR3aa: CASSSTGKDTQYF; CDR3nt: TGTGCCAGCAGCTCTACAGGGAAAGATACGCAGTATTTT
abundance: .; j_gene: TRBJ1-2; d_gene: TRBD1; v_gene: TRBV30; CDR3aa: CAWSVQGRSLVGYTF; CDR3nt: TGTGCCTGGAGTGTACAGGGGCGATCCCTGGTTGGCTACACCTTC
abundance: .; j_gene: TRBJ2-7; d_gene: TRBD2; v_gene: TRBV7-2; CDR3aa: CASSPGGWEGYEQYF; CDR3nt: TGTGCCAGTAGTCCCGGGGGGTGGGAGGGCTACGAGCAGTACTTC
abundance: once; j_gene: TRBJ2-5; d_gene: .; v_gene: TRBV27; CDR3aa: CASSLGRPETQYF; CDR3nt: TGTGCCAGCAGTCTAGGGCGTCCAGAGACCCAGTACTTC
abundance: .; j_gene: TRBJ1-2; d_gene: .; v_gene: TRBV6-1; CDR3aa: CASSKQGNYGYTF; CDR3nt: TGTGCCAGCAGTAAACAGGGTAACTATGGCTACACCTTC
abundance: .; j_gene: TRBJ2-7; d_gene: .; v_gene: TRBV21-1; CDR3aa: CASSPRTAVGYEQYF; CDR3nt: TGTGCCAGCAGCCCTCGGACCGCCGTGGGGTACGAGCAGTACTTC
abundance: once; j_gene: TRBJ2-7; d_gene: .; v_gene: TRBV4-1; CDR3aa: CASSQDKVEGFTYEQYF; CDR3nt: TGCGCCAGCAGCCAAGATAAGGTAGAGGGTTTTACCTACGAGCAGTACTTC
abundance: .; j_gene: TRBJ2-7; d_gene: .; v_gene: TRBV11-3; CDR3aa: CASSLGGGPTYEQYF; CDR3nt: TGTGCCAGCAGCTTGGGTGGCGGGCCGACCTACGAGCAGTATTTC
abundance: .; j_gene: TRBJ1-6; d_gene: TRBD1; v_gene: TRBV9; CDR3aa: CASSMGDSNNSPLHF; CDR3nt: TGTGCCAGCAGCATGGGGGACAGCAATAATTCACCCCTCCACTTT
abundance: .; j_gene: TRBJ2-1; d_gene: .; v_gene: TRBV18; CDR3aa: CASSLSRENEQFF; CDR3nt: TGTGCCAGCTCACTTTCCCGAGAGAATGAGCAGTTCTTC
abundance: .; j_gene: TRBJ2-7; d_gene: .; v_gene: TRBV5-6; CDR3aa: CASSLVDSYEQYF; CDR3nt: TGTGCCAGCAGCTTGGTAGATTCCTACGAGCAGTACTTC
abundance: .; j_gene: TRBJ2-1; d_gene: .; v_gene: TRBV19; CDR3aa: CASSMIVQNEQFF; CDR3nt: TGTGCCAGTAGTATGATCGTGCAAAATGAGCAGTTCTTC
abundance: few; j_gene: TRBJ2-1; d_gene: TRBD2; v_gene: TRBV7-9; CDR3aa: CASSFGGGEQFF; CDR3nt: TGTGCCAGCAGCTTTGGGGGGGGTGAGCAGTTCTTC
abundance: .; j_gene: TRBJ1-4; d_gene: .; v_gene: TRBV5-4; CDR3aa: CASSPTAATNEKLFF; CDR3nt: TGTGCCAGCAGCCCAACAGCAGCAACTAATGAAAAACTGTTTTTT
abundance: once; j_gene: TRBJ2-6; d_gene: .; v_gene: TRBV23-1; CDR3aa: CASSPQAPPGANVLTF; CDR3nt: TGCGCCAGCAGCCCACAGGCTCCTCCTGGGGCCAACGTCCTGACTTTC
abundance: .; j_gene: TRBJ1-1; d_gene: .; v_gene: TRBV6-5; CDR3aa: CASRLTDRRTEAFF; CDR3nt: TGTGCCAGCAGGCTGACAGATCGTCGCACTGAAGCTTTCTTT
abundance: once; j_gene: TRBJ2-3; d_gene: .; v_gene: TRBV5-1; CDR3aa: CASVQGASTDTQYF; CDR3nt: TGCGCCAGCGTACAGGGTGCGAGCACAGATACGCAGTATTTT
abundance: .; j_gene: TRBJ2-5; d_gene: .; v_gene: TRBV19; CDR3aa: CASSYGSKGETQYF; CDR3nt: TGTGCCAGTAGCTACGGATCCAAGGGAGAGACCCAGTACTTC
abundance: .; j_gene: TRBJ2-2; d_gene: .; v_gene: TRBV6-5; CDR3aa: CASRRSTTGELFF; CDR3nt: TGTGCCAGCCGTCGGTCGACCACCGGGGAGCTGTTTTTT
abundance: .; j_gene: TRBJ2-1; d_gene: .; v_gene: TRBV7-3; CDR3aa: CASSLRVAYNEQFF; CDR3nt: TGTGCCAGCAGCTTAAGGGTAGCCTACAATGAGCAGTTCTTC
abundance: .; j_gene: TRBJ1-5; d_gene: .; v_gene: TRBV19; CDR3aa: CASSPMRQPNQPQHF; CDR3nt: TGTGCCAGTAGTCCCATGAGACAGCCCAATCAGCCCCAGCATTTT
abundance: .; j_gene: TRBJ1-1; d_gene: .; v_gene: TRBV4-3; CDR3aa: CASSQDTGGRQAFF; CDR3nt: TGCGCCAGCAGCCAAGATACGGGGGGTCGCCAAGCTTTCTTT
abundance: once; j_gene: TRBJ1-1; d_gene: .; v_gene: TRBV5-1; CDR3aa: CASSLADGNIEAFF; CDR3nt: TGCGCCAGCAGCTTGGCCGACGGAAACATTGAAGCTTTCTTT
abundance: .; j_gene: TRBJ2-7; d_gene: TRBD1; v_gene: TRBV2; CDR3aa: CASRRGQGAYEQYF; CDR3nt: TGTGCCAGCAGACGCGGACAGGGGGCTTACGAGCAGTACTTC
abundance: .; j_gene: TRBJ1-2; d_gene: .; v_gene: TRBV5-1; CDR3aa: CASSLGTSGAYGYTF; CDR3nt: TGCGCCAGCAGCTTGGGGACAAGCGGAGCCTATGGCTACACCTTC
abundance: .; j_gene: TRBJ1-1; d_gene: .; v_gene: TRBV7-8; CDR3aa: CASSLFARPPMNTEAFF; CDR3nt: TGTGCCAGCAGCTTATTTGCCAGGCCCCCAATGAACACTGAAGCTTTCTTT
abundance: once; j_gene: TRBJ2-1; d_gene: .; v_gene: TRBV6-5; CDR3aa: CASSYFWPGPYNEQFF; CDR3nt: TGTGCCAGCAGTTACTTTTGGCCGGGCCCCTACAATGAGCAGTTCTTC
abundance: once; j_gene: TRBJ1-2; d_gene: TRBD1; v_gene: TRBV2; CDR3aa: CASNDRDHYGYTF; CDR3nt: TGTGCCAGCAATGACAGGGATCACTATGGCTACACCTTC
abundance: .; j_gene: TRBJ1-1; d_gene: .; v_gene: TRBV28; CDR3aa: CASTLGRATEAFF; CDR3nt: TGTGCCAGCACCCTAGGACGGGCCACTGAAGCTTTCTTT
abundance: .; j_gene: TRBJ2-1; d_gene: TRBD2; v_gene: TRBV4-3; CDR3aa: CASSHPGLAARQFF; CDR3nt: TGCGCCAGCAGCCACCCGGGACTAGCCGCTAGGCAGTTCTTC
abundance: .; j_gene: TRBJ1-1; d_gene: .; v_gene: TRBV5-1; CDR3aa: CASSLGQMNTEAFF; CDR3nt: TGCGCCAGCAGCTTGGGACAGATGAACACTGAAGCTTTCTTT
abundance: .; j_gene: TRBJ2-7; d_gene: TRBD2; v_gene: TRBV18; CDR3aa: CASSPSSGSSYEQYF; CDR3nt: TGTGCCAGCTCACCCTCTAGCGGGAGCTCCTACGAGCAGTACTTC
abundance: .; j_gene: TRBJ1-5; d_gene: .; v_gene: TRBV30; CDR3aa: CAWSSFGGSNQPQHF; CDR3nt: TGTGCCTGGAGTTCCTTTGGGGGGAGCAATCAGCCCCAGCATTTT
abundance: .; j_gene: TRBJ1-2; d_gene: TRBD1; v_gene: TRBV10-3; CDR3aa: CAISGQGGYDYTF; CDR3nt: TGTGCCATCAGCGGACAGGGTGGCTATGACTACACCTTC
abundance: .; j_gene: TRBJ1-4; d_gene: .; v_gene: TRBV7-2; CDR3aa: CASSLVGRGSNEKLFF; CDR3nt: TGTGCCAGCAGCTTAGTTGGCAGGGGCTCTAATGAAAAACTGTTTTTT
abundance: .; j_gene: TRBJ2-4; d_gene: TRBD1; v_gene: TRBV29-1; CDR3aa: CSVRTGGNDIQYF; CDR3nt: TGCAGCGTTCGGACAGGGGGTAACGACATTCAGTACTTC
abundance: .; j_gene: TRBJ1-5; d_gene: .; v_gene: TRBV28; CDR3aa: CASSPLGPQHF; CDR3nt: TGTGCCAGCAGTCCGCTAGGGCCCCAGCATTTT
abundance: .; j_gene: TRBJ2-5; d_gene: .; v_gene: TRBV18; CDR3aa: CASSKQLETLETQYF; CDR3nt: TGTGCCAGCTCAAAGCAACTCGAGACACTGGAGACCCAGTACTTC
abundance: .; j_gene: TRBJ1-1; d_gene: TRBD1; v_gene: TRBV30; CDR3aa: CAWNIGGTWRTEAFF; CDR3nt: TGTGCCTGGAACATAGGGGGCACTTGGCGGACTGAAGCTTTCTTT
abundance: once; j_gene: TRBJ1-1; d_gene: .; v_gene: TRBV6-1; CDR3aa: CASGEWSNTEAFF; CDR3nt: TGTGCCAGCGGGGAATGGTCCAACACTGAAGCTTTCTTT
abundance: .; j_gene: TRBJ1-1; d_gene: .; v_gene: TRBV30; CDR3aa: CAWNFRGGTTEAFF; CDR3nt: TGTGCCTGGAACTTTCGCGGAGGAACCACTGAAGCTTTCTTT
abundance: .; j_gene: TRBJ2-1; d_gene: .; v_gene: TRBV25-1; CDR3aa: CASSDWPGDVNEQFF; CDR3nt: TGTGCCAGCAGTGATTGGCCCGGGGATGTCAATGAGCAGTTCTTC
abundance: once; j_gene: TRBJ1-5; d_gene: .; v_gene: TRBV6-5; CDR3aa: CVTQKEGNQPQHF; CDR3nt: TGTGTCACTCAGAAAGAAGGAAATCAGCCCCAGCATTTT
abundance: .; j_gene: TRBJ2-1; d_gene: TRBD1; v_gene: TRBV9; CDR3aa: CASSVETGAEQFF; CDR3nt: TGTGCCAGCAGCGTAGAGACAGGGGCCGAGCAGTTCTTC
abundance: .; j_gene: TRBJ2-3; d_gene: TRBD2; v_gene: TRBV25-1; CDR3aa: CASSKSGSSTDTQYF; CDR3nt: TGTGCCAGCAGTAAAAGCGGGAGTAGCACAGATACGCAGTATTTT
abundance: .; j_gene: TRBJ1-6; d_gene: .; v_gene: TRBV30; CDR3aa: CAWSSGASPLHF; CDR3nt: TGTGCCTGGAGTTCGGGGGCATCACCCCTCCACTTT
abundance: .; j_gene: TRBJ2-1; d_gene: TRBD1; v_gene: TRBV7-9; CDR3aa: CASSLGTAGSYNEQFF; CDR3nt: TGTGCCAGCAGCTTGGGGACAGCAGGGTCCTACAATGAGCAGTTCTTC
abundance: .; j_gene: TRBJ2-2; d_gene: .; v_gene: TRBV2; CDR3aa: CASNNRPGRGTGELFF; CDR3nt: TGTGCCAGCAACAACCGCCCGGGTCGTGGCACCGGGGAGCTGTTTTTT
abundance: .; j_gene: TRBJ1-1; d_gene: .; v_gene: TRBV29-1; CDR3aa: CSGRWASEAFF; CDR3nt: TGCAGCGGCAGGTGGGCCAGTGAAGCTTTCTTT
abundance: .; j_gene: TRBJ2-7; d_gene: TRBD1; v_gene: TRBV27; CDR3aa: CASSPGQGYEQYF; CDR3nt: TGTGCCAGCAGTCCTGGACAGGGCTACGAGCAGTACTTC
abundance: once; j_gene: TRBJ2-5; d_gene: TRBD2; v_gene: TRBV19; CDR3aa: CASSILGASGETQYF; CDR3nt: TGTGCCAGTAGTATTCTCGGGGCTAGCGGAGAGACCCAGTACTTC
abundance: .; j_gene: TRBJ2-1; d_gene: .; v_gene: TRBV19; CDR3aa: CASSQGGNEQFF; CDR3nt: TGTGCCAGTAGTCAGGGAGGTAATGAGCAGTTCTTC
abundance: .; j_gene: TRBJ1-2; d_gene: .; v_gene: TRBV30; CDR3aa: CAWSGYSGVHSYTF; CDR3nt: TGTGCCTGGAGTGGCTATTCAGGGGTTCATAGCTACACCTTC